The T cell receptor (beta chain) under discussion was sequenced for a study of shared clonotypes between healthy human individuals. Generated by immunoSEQ multiplex PCR, the TCRdb table keeps only in-frame clones and is missing some. The sample yields 600,000 to 750,000 clones, roughly 88% seen once. The study's findings and limits: Despite large depth, sorted-subset datasets appeared incompletely sequenced. Non-shared clonotypes had lower generation probabilities than clonotypes shared by all four sorted-subset donors. Larger estimated richness was generally seen in naive subsets than in memory subsets. The sharing of 4.5% to 5% of naive CD4 clonotypes was seen across several donors.

With regard to this clone: The antigen remains undetermined.

V lost 4 bases and J lost 5, with 19 bases in between. CDR1 SGHDT and CDR2 YYEEEE come from the germline V gene. CDR3 length: 15 amino acids. The sequence came from a man between 18 and 29 years old in good health. Some clones in this sample may be carry-over from other donors' samples. The sample consisted of memory CD8+ T cells from PBMCs. Subset: CD45RO+ cells pooled with CCR7-negative TemRA cells. The J gene is TRBJ2-7, the V gene TRBV5-6; D perhaps matches TRBD1 (5 bases). The CDR3 DNA reads as TGTGCCAGCAGCGCCGAGACAGACCCCTATCACGAGCAGTACTTC. This sequence encodes CASSAETDPYHEQYF.